A selection of T cell receptor beta chains follows, all from one sample in a study of T cell responses to AZD1222 COVID-19 vaccine. Sequencing was performed with immunoSEQ multiplex PCR; in TCRdb, only in-frame clones are kept and a portion is missing. Of some 150,000 clones in the sample, 75% to 95% are singletons; the top ten hold 2.5% to 3%. The sample consisted of peripheral blood, taken on day 0 of MenACWY control vaccination. The receptors were sampled from an adult in good health. Both conserved end residues are part of each CDR3. Each record gives: D gene, J gene, clone size, V gene, CDR3 protein, CDR3 DNA. D genes are given only for firm matches. Clone size is given for some rows only: seen once, a few or many times, or a class if the clone is expanded.

d_gene: TRBD1
j_gene: TRBJ1-5
abundance: NA
v_gene: TRBV27
CDR3aa: CASSLSGTGNQPQHF
CDR3nt: TGTGCCAGCAGTTTATCTGGGACAGGGAATCAGCCCCAGCATTTT

d_gene: NA
j_gene: TRBJ1-5
abundance: NA
v_gene: TRBV7-2
CDR3aa: CASSLEPLEGAQHF
CDR3nt: TGTGCCAGCAGCTTAGAACCCCTCGAGGGAGCCCAGCATTTT

d_gene: NA
j_gene: TRBJ2-1
abundance: NA
v_gene: TRBV19
CDR3aa: CASSIIGKTYNEQFF
CDR3nt: TGTGCCAGTAGTATAATAGGAAAGACCTACAATGAGCAGTTCTTC

d_gene: TRBD1
j_gene: TRBJ1-5
abundance: NA
v_gene: TRBV6-5
CDR3aa: CASSTTGALQPQHF
CDR3nt: TGTGCCAGCAGTACTACAGGGGCTCTTCAGCCCCAGCATTTT

d_gene: TRBD1
j_gene: TRBJ2-5
abundance: NA
v_gene: TRBV5-1
CDR3aa: CASSPNGQGQETQYF
CDR3nt: TGCGCCAGCAGCCCGAATGGACAGGGACAGGAGACCCAGTACTTC

d_gene: TRBD2
j_gene: TRBJ2-1
abundance: few
v_gene: TRBV9
CDR3aa: CASSARGLAGEKGEQFF
CDR3nt: TGTGCCAGCAGCGCGAGAGGACTAGCGGGAGAGAAGGGTGAGCAGTTCTTC

d_gene: NA
j_gene: TRBJ2-7
abundance: NA
v_gene: TRBV20-1
CDR3aa: CSEGELYEQYF
CDR3nt: TGCAGTGAAGGGGAGCTCTACGAGCAGTACTTC

d_gene: NA
j_gene: TRBJ1-5
abundance: NA
v_gene: TRBV30
CDR3aa: CAWSTRREYSNQPQHF
CDR3nt: TGTGCCTGGAGTACCCGACGGGAGTATAGCAATCAGCCCCAGCATTTT

d_gene: TRBD1
j_gene: TRBJ1-2
abundance: NA
v_gene: TRBV27
CDR3aa: CASSPADRYYGYTF
CDR3nt: TGTGCCAGCAGTCCAGCGGACAGGTACTATGGCTACACCTTC

d_gene: NA
j_gene: TRBJ1-5
abundance: NA
v_gene: TRBV4-1
CDR3aa: CASSPDSNQPQHF
CDR3nt: TGCGCCAGCAGCCCGGACAGCAATCAGCCCCAGCATTTT

d_gene: NA
j_gene: TRBJ1-3
abundance: once
v_gene: TRBV7-9
CDR3aa: CASSQDSGNTIYF
CDR3nt: TGTGCCAGCAGCCAGGACTCTGGAAACACCATATATTTT

d_gene: NA
j_gene: TRBJ1-3
abundance: few
v_gene: TRBV7-6
CDR3aa: CASSLALQMGGNTIYF
CDR3nt: TGTGCCAGCAGCTTAGCGCTACAGATGGGGGGAAACACCATATATTTT

d_gene: TRBD1
j_gene: TRBJ1-1
abundance: NA
v_gene: TRBV27
CDR3aa: CASSPRTGINTEAFF
CDR3nt: TGTGCCAGCAGTCCCCGGACAGGAATAAACACTGAAGCTTTCTTT

d_gene: TRBD1
j_gene: TRBJ1-1
abundance: NA
v_gene: TRBV7-2
CDR3aa: CASSLNRGRFRAEAFF
CDR3nt: TGTGCCAGCAGCTTAAACAGGGGGCGTTTTAGAGCTGAAGCTTTCTTT

d_gene: TRBD1
j_gene: TRBJ1-1
abundance: once
v_gene: TRBV29-1
CDR3aa: CSVRAGGPTNTEAFF
CDR3nt: TGCAGCGTTAGGGCAGGGGGCCCTACGAACACTGAAGCTTTCTTT

d_gene: NA
j_gene: TRBJ2-1
abundance: NA
v_gene: TRBV4-2
CDR3aa: CASSQLGGVYNEQFF
CDR3nt: TGTGCCAGCAGCCAATTAGGGGGGGTTTACAATGAGCAGTTCTTC

d_gene: NA
j_gene: TRBJ2-2
abundance: NA
v_gene: TRBV28
CDR3aa: CASSLWDGNTGELFF
CDR3nt: TGTGCCAGCAGTTTATGGGATGGGAACACCGGGGAGCTGTTTTTT

d_gene: TRBD2
j_gene: TRBJ2-1
abundance: few
v_gene: TRBV5-4
CDR3aa: CASSLKTSGRDYNEQFF
CDR3nt: TGTGCCAGCAGCTTAAAGACTAGCGGGAGGGACTACAATGAGCAGTTCTTC

d_gene: NA
j_gene: TRBJ1-6
abundance: NA
v_gene: TRBV3-1/TRBV3-2
CDR3aa: CASSQRNSPLHF
CDR3nt: TGTGCCAGCAGCCAGCGGAATTCACCCCTCCACTTT

d_gene: TRBD2
j_gene: TRBJ2-3
abundance: NA
v_gene: TRBV2
CDR3aa: CASSEAGGGAGDTQYF
CDR3nt: TGTGCCAGCAGTGAAGCTGGCGGGGGGGCCGGAGATACGCAGTATTTT

d_gene: NA
j_gene: TRBJ1-6
abundance: NA
v_gene: TRBV28
CDR3aa: CASLGWQENSPLHF
CDR3nt: TGTGCCAGTCTAGGGTGGCAGGAGAATTCACCCCTCCACTTT

d_gene: TRBD1
j_gene: TRBJ1-2
abundance: NA
v_gene: TRBV4-1
CDR3aa: CASSQGTGNIYGYTF
CDR3nt: TGCGCCAGCAGCCAAGGGACAGGGAATATCTATGGCTACACCTTC

d_gene: TRBD1
j_gene: TRBJ2-7
abundance: NA
v_gene: TRBV28
CDR3aa: CASSSRSMDRGAYEQYF
CDR3nt: TGTGCCAGCAGTTCCCGTTCGATGGACAGGGGTGCCTACGAGCAGTACTTC

d_gene: NA
j_gene: TRBJ1-1
abundance: NA
v_gene: TRBV9
CDR3aa: CASSVAVGAYTEAFF
CDR3nt: TGTGCCAGCAGCGTAGCAGTTGGGGCCTACACTGAAGCTTTCTTT

d_gene: NA
j_gene: TRBJ1-6
abundance: NA
v_gene: TRBV25-1
CDR3aa: CASSWRREYSPLHF
CDR3nt: TGTGCCAGCAGTTGGAGAAGGGAATATTCACCCCTCCACTTT

d_gene: NA
j_gene: TRBJ2-2
abundance: NA
v_gene: TRBV10-3
CDR3aa: CAISESGATGELFF
CDR3nt: TGTGCCATCAGTGAGTCGGGGGCCACCGGGGAGCTGTTTTTT

d_gene: NA
j_gene: TRBJ2-2
abundance: once
v_gene: TRBV25-1
CDR3aa: CASSEYGAANTGELFF
CDR3nt: TGTGCCAGCAGTGAATACGGGGCGGCAAACACCGGGGAGCTGTTTTTT

d_gene: NA
j_gene: TRBJ2-7
abundance: NA
v_gene: TRBV13
CDR3aa: CASSHPAAYEQYF
CDR3nt: TGTGCCAGCAGCCACCCGGCAGCCTACGAGCAGTACTTC

d_gene: NA
j_gene: TRBJ2-5
abundance: NA
v_gene: TRBV18
CDR3aa: CASSPNRGPMETQYF
CDR3nt: TGTGCCAGCTCACCGAACCGGGGACCGATGGAGACCCAGTACTTC

d_gene: NA
j_gene: TRBJ1-5
abundance: NA
v_gene: TRBV12-3/TRBV12-4
CDR3aa: CASSLVYQPQHF
CDR3nt: TGTGCCAGCAGTTTAGTATATCAGCCCCAGCATTTT

d_gene: NA
j_gene: TRBJ2-1
abundance: NA
v_gene: TRBV2
CDR3aa: CASSVGSEQFF
CDR3nt: TGTGCCAGCAGTGTCGGGAGTGAGCAGTTCTTC

d_gene: NA
j_gene: TRBJ2-3
abundance: NA
v_gene: TRBV21-1
CDR3aa: CASSSEGGSTDTQYF
CDR3nt: TGTGCCAGCAGCTCAGAAGGAGGGAGCACAGATACGCAGTATTTT

d_gene: TRBD1
j_gene: TRBJ2-5
abundance: NA
v_gene: TRBV7-6
CDR3aa: CASSLVGGTGSGTQYF
CDR3nt: TGTGCCAGCAGCTTAGTAGGAGGGACAGGATCGGGGACCCAGTACTTC

d_gene: NA
j_gene: TRBJ2-1
abundance: NA
v_gene: TRBV9
CDR3aa: CASSVEGRQLIEQFF
CDR3nt: TGTGCCAGCAGCGTAGAAGGTCGACAGCTAATCGAGCAGTTCTTC

d_gene: NA
j_gene: TRBJ1-1
abundance: NA
v_gene: TRBV12-3/TRBV12-4
CDR3aa: CASSFAANTEAFF
CDR3nt: TGTGCCAGCAGTTTCGCTGCGAACACTGAAGCTTTCTTT

d_gene: NA
j_gene: TRBJ2-7
abundance: few
v_gene: TRBV20-1
CDR3aa: CSAGEWHEQYF
CDR3nt: TGCAGTGCCGGGGAATGGCACGAGCAGTACTTC

d_gene: NA
j_gene: TRBJ1-6
abundance: NA
v_gene: TRBV28
CDR3aa: CASSLDPGEGGDSPLHF
CDR3nt: TGTGCCAGCAGTTTAGACCCGGGGGAGGGTGGTGATTCACCCCTCCACTTT

d_gene: NA
j_gene: TRBJ2-2
abundance: NA
v_gene: TRBV19
CDR3aa: CASSGGQNTGELFF
CDR3nt: TGTGCCAGTAGCGGGGGGCAGAACACCGGGGAGCTGTTTTTT

d_gene: NA
j_gene: TRBJ2-2
abundance: NA
v_gene: TRBV18
CDR3aa: CASSPSLDKPGELFF
CDR3nt: TGTGCCAGCTCACCGAGTTTAGACAAACCCGGGGAGCTGTTTTTT

d_gene: NA
j_gene: TRBJ1-4
abundance: NA
v_gene: TRBV28
CDR3aa: CASSRVRQATNEKLFF
CDR3nt: TGTGCCAGCAGTCGCGTGCGACAGGCAACTAATGAAAAACTGTTTTTT

d_gene: TRBD1
j_gene: TRBJ1-2
abundance: NA
v_gene: TRBV28
CDR3aa: CASSLNGQGVGYTF
CDR3nt: TGTGCCAGCAGTTTAAACGGACAGGGAGTTGGCTACACCTTC

d_gene: NA
j_gene: TRBJ1-3
abundance: NA
v_gene: TRBV12-3/TRBV12-4
CDR3aa: CASLAGLGNTIYF
CDR3nt: TGTGCCAGCCTCGCAGGGCTTGGAAACACCATATATTTT

d_gene: TRBD1
j_gene: TRBJ1-6
abundance: NA
v_gene: TRBV6-1
CDR3aa: CASSETGADNSPLHF
CDR3nt: TGTGCCAGCAGTGAAACAGGGGCGGACAATTCACCCCTCCACTTT

d_gene: TRBD2
j_gene: TRBJ2-2
abundance: NA
v_gene: TRBV9
CDR3aa: CASSVGAGNTGELFF
CDR3nt: TGTGCCAGCAGCGTAGGAGCGGGAAACACCGGGGAGCTGTTTTTT

d_gene: NA
j_gene: TRBJ2-3
abundance: NA
v_gene: TRBV7-9
CDR3aa: CASSFQTDTQYF
CDR3nt: TGTGCCAGCAGCTTCCAGACAGATACGCAGTATTTT

d_gene: TRBD2
j_gene: TRBJ2-3
abundance: NA
v_gene: TRBV13
CDR3aa: CASSSRAGGSTDTQYF
CDR3nt: TGTGCCAGCAGCTCCAGAGCGGGGGGGAGCACAGATACGCAGTATTTT

d_gene: TRBD1
j_gene: TRBJ1-5
abundance: NA
v_gene: TRBV2
CDR3aa: CASSSGDRVNQPQHF
CDR3nt: TGTGCCAGCAGTTCTGGGGACAGAGTCAATCAGCCCCAGCATTTT

d_gene: NA
j_gene: TRBJ1-3
abundance: NA
v_gene: TRBV18
CDR3aa: CASSENSGNTIYF
CDR3nt: TGTGCCAGCTCCGAGAACTCGGGAAACACCATATATTTT

d_gene: NA
j_gene: TRBJ2-6
abundance: NA
v_gene: TRBV11-3
CDR3aa: CASSSPSSGANVLTF
CDR3nt: TGTGCCAGCAGCTCCCCGAGCTCTGGGGCCAACGTCCTGACTTTC

d_gene: TRBD2
j_gene: TRBJ2-7
abundance: once
v_gene: TRBV19
CDR3aa: CASSIGTSGWYEQYF
CDR3nt: TGTGCCAGTAGTATCGGGACTAGCGGGTGGTACGAGCAGTACTTC

d_gene: TRBD1
j_gene: TRBJ1-1
abundance: NA
v_gene: TRBV27
CDR3aa: CASSPDRVTEAFF
CDR3nt: TGTGCCAGCAGCCCAGACAGGGTAACTGAAGCTTTCTTT

d_gene: TRBD1
j_gene: TRBJ1-2
abundance: NA
v_gene: TRBV7-9
CDR3aa: CASSAGTGHYGYTF
CDR3nt: TGTGCCAGCAGCGCTGGGACAGGGCACTATGGCTACACCTTC

d_gene: NA
j_gene: TRBJ2-7
abundance: NA
v_gene: TRBV6-1
CDR3aa: CASSEALPGSSYEQYF
CDR3nt: TGTGCCAGCAGTGAAGCACTCCCCGGGAGTTCCTACGAGCAGTACTTC

d_gene: NA
j_gene: TRBJ1-2
abundance: NA
v_gene: TRBV18
CDR3aa: CASSPEGYGYTF
CDR3nt: TGTGCCAGCTCACCAGAAGGTTACGGCTACACCTTC

d_gene: TRBD1
j_gene: TRBJ1-3
abundance: NA
v_gene: TRBV7-2
CDR3aa: CASSWGQGMRNTIYF
CDR3nt: TGTGCCAGCAGCTGGGGACAGGGAATGAGAAACACCATATATTTT

d_gene: NA
j_gene: TRBJ2-3
abundance: NA
v_gene: TRBV28
CDR3aa: CASSFSAVGTQYF
CDR3nt: TGTGCCAGCAGTTTTTCGGCGGTCGGTACGCAGTATTTT

d_gene: NA
j_gene: TRBJ1-3
abundance: NA
v_gene: TRBV18
CDR3aa: CASSPPPGFGNTIYF
CDR3nt: TGTGCCAGCTCACCACCCCCAGGGTTTGGAAACACCATATATTTT